The 16 T cell receptor beta chains reported below all come from one sample, sequenced in a study of T-cell reconstitution after alpha-beta-depleted transplantation in children. A library of TCRbeta sequences, prepared with unique molecular identifiers, was generated. TCRdb redid the calling of the PCR reads with MiXCR, one entry per CDR3 protein. The table lists around 490,000 distinct CDR3 sequences, about an eighth of them singletons. This material consisted of PBMCs, mostly from graft donor cells, taken 180 days after TCRalphabeta/CD19-depleted stem cell transplant. The receptors stem from a female patient between 2 and 15 years old who had a stem cell transplant for aplastic anemia, so the T cells may come from the graft donor.

This clonotype has a handful of counts. This rearrangement joins TRBV18 to TRBJ1-5; 7 bases are a match to TRBD1. CDR1 is KGHSH and CDR2 is LQKENI in the germline V gene. The V and J ends lost 2 bases and 9 bases, in that order; junction bases with no gene match: 7. This CDR3 has 14 residues. CDR3 coding DNA: TGTGCCAGCTCACCAACAGGGGACCTTGGGCCCCAGCATTTT. It specifies CASSPTGDLGPQHF.

A few counts support this clonotype. The chain is built from TRBV7-9 and TRBJ2-7; D remains unclear. CDR1 and CDR2 (germline): SEHNR, FQNEAQ (reference sequence). Trimming took off 6 bases at V and 2 bases at J, with 11 bases between the two ends. The CDR3 has 13 amino acids. The CDR3 nucleotides are TGTGCCAGCAGACCCCGAGACGCCTACGAGCAGTACTTC. Protein sequence: CASRPRDAYEQYF.

The chain uses TRBV24-1 and TRBJ2-5, with a tentative D call TRBD2 (5 bases). CDR1 KGHDR and CDR2 SFDVKD come from the germline V gene. Trimming removed 1 base from V and 2 bases from J, with 16 bases in between. The CDR3 extends over 17 amino acids. The CDR3 DNA is TGTGCCACCAGTGATTTAGGGCAACTCCCGGGACAAGAGACCCAGTACTTC. Translating gives CATSDLGQLPGQETQYF.

This clonotype came up many times. The V gene is TRBV29-1, the J gene TRBJ2-3; TRBD1 agrees at 7 bases. The CDR3 consists of 18 residues. V was clipped by 4 bases and J by 2 bases; unmatched bases: 18. CDR1 is SQVTM and CDR2 is ANQGSEA in the germline V gene. CDR3 sequence reads: CSVASDRPLGRYTDTQYF. Here the CDR3 DNA reads TGCAGCGTTGCGTCGGACAGGCCACTCGGCCGCTACACAGATACGCAGTATTTT.

The chain couples TRBV12-3 or TRBV12-4 to TRBJ1-5, with TRBD1 matching 7 bases. The CDR3 is 19 amino acids. The ends lost 1 base at V and 2 bases at J; junction bases unmatched: 14. CDR3 in amino acids: CASSLGIWGDSKRNQPQHF. The CDR3 DNA is TGTGCCAGCAGTTTAGGCATTTGGGGGGACAGCAAACGCAATCAGCCCCAGCATTTT.

This clonotype counts as medium-sized. The chain carries TRBV3-1 and TRBJ2-1, with 7 bases that match TRBD2. The CDR3 runs 17 residues. Germline CDR1 reads LGHDT; CDR2 reads YNNKEL (reference sequence). The V gene end was trimmed by 0 bases and the J gene end by 0 bases; junction bases not matched to a gene: 5. This chain's CDR3 is CASSQDWGGSSYNEQFF. Here the CDR3 DNA reads TGTGCCAGCAGCCAAGATTGGGGAGGGAGCTCCTACAATGAGCAGTTCTTC.

The table lists this clonotype with many counts. The chain joins TRBV29-1 to TRBJ2-2, with D perhaps matching TRBD1 (7 bases). CDR3 length: 16 residues. Trimming removed 6 bases at V and 4 bases at J, with 21 bases between. CDR1 is SQVTM and CDR2 is ANQGSEA in the germline V gene. The chain's CDR3 is CSVSGVGQASTGELFF. As DNA, the CDR3 is TGCAGCGTCTCGGGGGTAGGACAGGCTAGCACCGGGGAGCTGTTTTTT.

Details on this clonotype: It may be a read error: a sequence one base away is much more abundant. The V call is TRBV5-6, the J call TRBJ1-2; D remains unclear. Trimming left V 0 bases short and J 4 bases short, with 13 bases between. This CDR3 is built from 15 residues. CDR1 SGHDT and CDR2 YYEEEE come from the germline V gene. This chain's CDR3 is CASSLELKPVYGYTF. The CDR3, as DNA: TGTGCCAGCAGCTTGGAACTGAAACCGGTCTATGGCTACACCTTC.

This clonotype was seen a few times. V is TRBV20-1 and J is TRBJ1-2; 8 nucleotides line up with TRBD1. With 5 bases clipped from V and 4 bases from J, the junction kept 3 bases outside the gene matches. This CDR3 has 12 amino acids. The germline V gene encodes CDR1 DFQATT and CDR2 SNEGSKA (reference sequence). This CDR3 is CSASGGPYGYTF. The CDR3 DNA is TGCAGTGCTTCAGGGGGCCCCTATGGCTACACCTTC.

This clonotype was counted between two and nine times. The chain combines TRBV24-1 with TRBJ2-5; 7 bases line up with TRBD1. This CDR3 comprises 14 residues. Losses at the gene ends were 2 bases for V and 4 bases for J; bases not matched to a gene: 3. In germline, CDR1 is KGHDR, CDR2 SFDVKD. This CDR3 is CATSDSTGLETQYF. In DNA, the CDR3 is TGTGCCACCAGTGATTCGACAGGGTTAGAGACCCAGTACTTC.

This clonotype has only a few counts. This rearrangement joins TRBV3-1 to TRBJ1-3; D remains unclear. Trimming cost V 1 base and J 1 base, with 11 bases left between them. The V gene's germline CDR1 is LGHDT and CDR2 YNNKEL (reference sequence). This CDR3 is 16 amino acids long. For the CDR3, the DNA is TGTGCCAGCAGCCAAGGCCCGACTGCTTCTGGAAACACCATATATTTT. Amino acid sequence: CASSQGPTASGNTIYF. The full variable domain, in which reference TRBV3-1 and TRBJ1-3 provide the parts outside the CDR3, is DTAVSQTPKYLVTQMGNDKSIKCEQNLGHDTMYWYKQDSKKFLKIMFSYNNKELIINETVPNRFSPKSPDKAHLNLHINSLELGDSAVYFCASSQGPTASGNTIYFGEGSWLTVV.

The rearrangement links TRBV29-1 to TRBJ2-5, with D possibly TRBD2 on 6 matching bases. The V and J ends lost 4 bases and 3 bases respectively, with 15 bases between them. The CDR3 is 14 residues long. Per the germline V gene, CDR1 is SQVTM and CDR2 is ANQGSEA. CDR3 bases: TGCAGCGTTGCGGGGGATGGGGAAGAAGAGACCCAGTACTTC. Translating it yields CSVAGDGEEETQYF.

The chain recombines TRBV12-3 or TRBV12-4 with TRBJ1-1; D gene unclear. V was cut by 3 bases and J by 6 bases, with 11 bases left in between. The CDR3 extends over 13 amino acids. The CDR3 reads CASSFVGSSEAFF. Here the CDR3 DNA reads TGTGCCAGCAGTTTCGTGGGGTCCTCTGAAGCTTTCTTT.

This clonotype occurred a few times. The chain joins TRBV29-1 to TRBJ2-2, with 9 bases aligning to TRBD1. CDR3 size: 16 residues. In germline, CDR1 is SQVTM, CDR2 ANQGSEA. The ends lost 0 bases at V and 4 bases at J; junction bases unmatched: 6. The CDR3 DNA reads as TGCAGCGTTGAAGATCGGGACAGGGTTTCCACCGGGGAGCTGTTTTTT. Its protein product is CSVEDRDRVSTGELFF.

This clonotype was recorded many times. The chain links TRBV28 to TRBJ2-2; 11 bases are shared with TRBD2. The CDR3 sequence is 16 residues long. Germline assignment: CDR1 MDHEN and CDR2 SYDVKM. V was clipped by 4 bases and J by 4 bases; unmatched bases: 5. The CDR3: CASSSGLAGSTGELFF. The CDR3 DNA is TGTGCCAGCAGTTCAGGACTAGCGGGTTCCACCGGGGAGCTGTTTTTT.

This chain uses TRBV18 with TRBJ1-6; no definite D call. CDR3 length: 15 amino acids. The germline V and J ends were trimmed by 4 bases and 4 bases, with 11 bases remaining between them. Germline lookup yields CDR1 KGHSH and CDR2 LQKENI. The CDR3 here is CASSRDSGYNSPLHF. The CDR3 nucleotides read TGTGCCAGCTCACGGGATTCGGGTTATAATTCACCCCTCCACTTT.